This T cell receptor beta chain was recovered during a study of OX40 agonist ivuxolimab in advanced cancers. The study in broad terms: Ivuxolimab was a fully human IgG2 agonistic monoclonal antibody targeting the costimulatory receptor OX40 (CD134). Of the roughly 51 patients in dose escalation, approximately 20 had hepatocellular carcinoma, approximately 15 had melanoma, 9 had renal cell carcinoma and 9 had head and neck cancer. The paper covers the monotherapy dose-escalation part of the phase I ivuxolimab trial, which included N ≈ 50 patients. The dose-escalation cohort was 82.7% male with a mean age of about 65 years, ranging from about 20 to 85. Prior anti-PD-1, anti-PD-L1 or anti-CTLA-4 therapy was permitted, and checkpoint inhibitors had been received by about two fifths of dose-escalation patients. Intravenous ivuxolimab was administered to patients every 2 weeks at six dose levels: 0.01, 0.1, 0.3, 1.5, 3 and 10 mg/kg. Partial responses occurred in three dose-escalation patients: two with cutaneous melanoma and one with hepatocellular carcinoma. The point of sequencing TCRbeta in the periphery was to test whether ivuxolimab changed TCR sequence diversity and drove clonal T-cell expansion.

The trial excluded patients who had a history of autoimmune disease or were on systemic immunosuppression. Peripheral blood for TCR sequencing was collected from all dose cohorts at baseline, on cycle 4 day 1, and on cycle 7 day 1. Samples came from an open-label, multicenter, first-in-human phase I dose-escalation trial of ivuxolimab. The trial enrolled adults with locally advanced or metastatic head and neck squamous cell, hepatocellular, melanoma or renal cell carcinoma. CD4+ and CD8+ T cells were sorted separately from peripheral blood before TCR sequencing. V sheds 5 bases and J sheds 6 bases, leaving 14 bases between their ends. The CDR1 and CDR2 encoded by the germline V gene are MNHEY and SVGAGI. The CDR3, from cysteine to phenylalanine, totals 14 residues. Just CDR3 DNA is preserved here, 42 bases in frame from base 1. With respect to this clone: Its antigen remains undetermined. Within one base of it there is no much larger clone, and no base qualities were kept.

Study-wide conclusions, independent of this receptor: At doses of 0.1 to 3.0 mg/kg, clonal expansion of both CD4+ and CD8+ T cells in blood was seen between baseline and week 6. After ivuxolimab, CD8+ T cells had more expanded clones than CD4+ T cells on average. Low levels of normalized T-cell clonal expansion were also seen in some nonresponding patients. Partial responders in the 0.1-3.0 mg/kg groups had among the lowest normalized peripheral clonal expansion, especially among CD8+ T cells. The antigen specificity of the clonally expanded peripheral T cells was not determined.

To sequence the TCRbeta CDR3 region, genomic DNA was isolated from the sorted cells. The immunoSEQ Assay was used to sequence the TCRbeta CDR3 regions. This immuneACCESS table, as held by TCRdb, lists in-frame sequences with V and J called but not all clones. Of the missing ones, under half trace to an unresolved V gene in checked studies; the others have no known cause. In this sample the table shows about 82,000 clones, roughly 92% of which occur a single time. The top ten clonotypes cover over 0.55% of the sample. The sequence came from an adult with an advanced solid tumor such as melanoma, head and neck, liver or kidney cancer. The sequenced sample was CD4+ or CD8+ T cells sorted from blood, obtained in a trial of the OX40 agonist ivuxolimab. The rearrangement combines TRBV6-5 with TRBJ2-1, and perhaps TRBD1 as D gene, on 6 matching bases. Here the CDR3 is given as CASSPPDSSNEQFF. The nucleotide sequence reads TGTGCCAGCAGTCCCCCGGACAGCAGCAATGAGCAGTTCTTC.